This TCR beta chain was identified in a study of cytomegalovirus exposure and HLA in healthy donors. On the study more broadly: Researchers previously reported finding 117 million unique TCR beta sequences from around 200 million T cells.

CDR1 and CDR2 from the germline V gene are LGHNT and FRNRAP. V trimming: 1 base; J trimming: 4 bases; junction bases outside the gene matches: 4. The length of the CDR3 is 15 residues. General study points: In a later analysis, approximately 18,000 TCR beta sequences were associated with HLA alleles at 0.05 false discovery rate. Donors belonging to an Asian-associated ancestry cluster reportedly showed fewer N-insertions in productive TCRs than the roughly 700-donor mean, according to what a later analysis found.

The study ran its PCR with 60 Vbeta and 13 Jbeta primers. Measured with immunoSEQ multiplex PCR; TCRdb has only the in-frame clones, and not every one. The sample consists of roughly 130,000 clones, less than 85% of them appearing once. This clone was observed a few times. The antigen is unknown. V usage is TRBV12-5 and J usage is TRBJ1-5; TRBD1 aligns across 7 bases. The sequencing sample was made of PBMCs. This TCR was sampled from a woman aged 45-59 years in good health and CMV-seropositive. CDR3 sequence: CASGLEGARNQPQHF. The CDR3 DNA reads TGTGCTAGTGGTTTGGAGGGGGCGCGGAATCAGCCCCAGCATTTT.